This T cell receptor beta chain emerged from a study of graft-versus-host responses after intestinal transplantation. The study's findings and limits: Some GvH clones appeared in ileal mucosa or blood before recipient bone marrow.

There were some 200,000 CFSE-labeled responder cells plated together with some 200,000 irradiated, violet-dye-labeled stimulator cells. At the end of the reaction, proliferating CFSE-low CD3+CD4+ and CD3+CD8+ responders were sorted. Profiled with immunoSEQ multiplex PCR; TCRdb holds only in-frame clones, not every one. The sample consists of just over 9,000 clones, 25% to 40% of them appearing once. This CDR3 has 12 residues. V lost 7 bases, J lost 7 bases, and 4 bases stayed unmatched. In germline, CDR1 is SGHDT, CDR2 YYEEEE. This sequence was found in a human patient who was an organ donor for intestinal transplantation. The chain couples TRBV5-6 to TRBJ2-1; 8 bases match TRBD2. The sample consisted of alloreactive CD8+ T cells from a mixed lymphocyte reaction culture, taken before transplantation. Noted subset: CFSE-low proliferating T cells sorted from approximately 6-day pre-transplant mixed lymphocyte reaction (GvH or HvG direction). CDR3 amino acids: CASGTGGNEQFF. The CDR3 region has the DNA TGTGCCAGCGGGACGGGGGGGAATGAGCAGTTCTTC.